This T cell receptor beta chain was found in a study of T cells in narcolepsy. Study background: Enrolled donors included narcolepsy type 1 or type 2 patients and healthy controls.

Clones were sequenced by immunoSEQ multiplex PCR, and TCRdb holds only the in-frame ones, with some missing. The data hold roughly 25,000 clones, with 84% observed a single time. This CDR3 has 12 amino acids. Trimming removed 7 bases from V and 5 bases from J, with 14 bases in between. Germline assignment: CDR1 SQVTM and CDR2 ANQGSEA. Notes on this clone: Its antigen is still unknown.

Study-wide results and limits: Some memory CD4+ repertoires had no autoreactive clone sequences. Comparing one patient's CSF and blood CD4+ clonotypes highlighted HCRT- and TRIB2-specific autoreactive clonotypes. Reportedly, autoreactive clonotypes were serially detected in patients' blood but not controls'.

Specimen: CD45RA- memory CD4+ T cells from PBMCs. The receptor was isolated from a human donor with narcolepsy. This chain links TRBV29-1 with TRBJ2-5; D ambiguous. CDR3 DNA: TGCAGCGCTAACCAAGGTGGGGAGACCCAGTACTTC. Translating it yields CSANQGGETQYF. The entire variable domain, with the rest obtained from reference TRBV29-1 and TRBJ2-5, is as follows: SAVISQKPSRDICQRGTSLTIQCQVDSQVTMMFWYRQQPGQSLTLIATANQGSEATYESGFVIDKFPISRPNLTFSTLTVSNMSPEDSSIYLCSANQGGETQYFGPGTRLLVL.